This TCR beta chain derives from a study of early T cells in non-severe SARS-CoV-2 infection (dated by TCRdb to the early 2020s). Study-wide context: Because TCR sequencing relied on bulk RNA taken from unsorted whole blood, pairing of alpha and beta chains was not possible. General conclusions and limits of the study: VDJdb matching was skewed toward anti-spike CD8 responses and likely underestimated virus-specific expansions, missing private and CD4 specificities.

Here V drops 5 bases and J drops 2 bases, and the junction holds 7 bases not matched to any gene. Per the germline V gene (reference sequence), MNHEY is the CDR1 and SMNVEV is the CDR2. From the cysteine through the phenylalanine, the CDR3 covers 15 amino acids. This entry keeps only the CDR3 DNA: 45 bases, framed from base 1. The library was made by 5' RACE. Sequencing was carried out with a NextSeq 500. In the TCR library protocol, unique molecular identifiers were attached to individual cDNA molecules to correct for PCR bias and sequencing error. Both TCR alpha and beta chains were sequenced, and tight co-correlation was observed between alpha and beta sequence abundances in each sample. Under the source paper's analysis protocol: V gene, J gene and CDR3 annotation of TCR sequences was performed with Decombinator V4. TCRs were defined as expanded if a significant change between any two time points was detected under a Poisson model with p below 0.0001. TCR abundances were normalised to the total number of TCRs sequenced per sample and were expressed as counts per million. TRAV1-2 paired with TRAJ12, TRAJ20 or TRAJ33 defined MAIT TCRs, while TRAV10 paired with TRAJ18 defined iNKT TCRs. VDJdb, accessed 1 November 2021, was searched for CMV, EBV and SARS-CoV-2 annotated TCRs, with TCRs annotated for multiple antigens excluded. TCRdb handled the public reads itself, with Q25 trimming in fastp and clone calling in MiXCR, and kept productive beta chains. Rows with one shared CDR3 protein collapse into an entry with the most common genes and DNA. Here the V and J calls rest on TCRdb's processing, not on the authors' analysis. The sample table contains 40,000 to 50,000 distinct CDR3 sequences; only one count was recorded for 11% of them. 20% to 25% of the sample goes to the ten largest clones.

Set within a cohort of healthcare workers in London, UK, this nested case-control study involved weekly PCR testing of nasopharyngeal swabs along with blood sampling. Healthcare workers were recruited between 23 and 31 March 2020, during the week of the UK lockdown, and were followed weekly for up to roughly 16 weeks. This clonotype came up many times. Its specific antigen is unknown. It has no much larger one-base neighbor in the sample; base qualities were not kept. Sequencing was carried out using whole blood. The sequence links TRBV27 to TRBJ2-7, and TRBD1 aligns with 9 junction nucleotides. This TCR was recovered from an adult who was a healthcare worker with PCR-confirmed SARS-CoV-2 infection or an uninfected control (not recorded which). Here is the DNA: TGTGCCAGCAGTGCATCTCGGACAGGGGCCTACGAGCAGTACTTC. It translates as CASSASRTGAYEQYF.